Presented here are 25 T cell receptor beta chains from one specimen sequenced in a study of identical twins. From the 5' RACE reads, TCRdb called clonotypes with MiXCR, one entry per CDR3 protein. Of around 250,000 distinct CDR3 sequences in the sample, about 13% were seen once. The same data also contributed to another study, on yellow fever vaccine responses in identical twins.

Sequencing was performed on memory (CD45RO+) T cells sorted from blood. The source of these receptors is a woman aged 18-29 years in good health.

This clonotype was seen only a few times. This chain connects TRBV27 to TRBJ1-6; 7 bases are a match to TRBD1. V trimming: 5 bases; J trimming: 6 bases; junction bases outside the gene matches: 4. Germline lookup yields CDR1 MNHEY and CDR2 SMNVEV (reference sequence). The CDR3 loop spans 14 amino acids. The CDR3 protein is CASSPGGPNSPLHF. The CDR3 DNA is TGTGCCAGCAGTCCAGGGGGGCCTAATTCACCCCTCCACTTT.

Here the CDR3 DNA reads TGTGCCAGCAGCCCTCCGGGACTAGCGGGGGGCCCGTCCGAGCAGTACTTC. Amino acid sequence: CASSPPGLAGGPSEQYF. V is TRBV3-1 and J is TRBJ2-7; 15 nucleotides agree with TRBD2. The CDR3 consists of 17 residues. V dropped 4 bases and J dropped 6; count of bases not matched to a gene: 10. Germline V gives CDR1 LGHDT, CDR2 YNNKEL (reference sequence).

This clonotype appeared a few times. This chain uses TRBV7-8 with TRBJ2-5, with 8 bases lining up with TRBD1. The germline V gene encodes CDR1 SGHVS and CDR2 FQNEAQ. This CDR3 has 14 residues. Trimming removed 5 bases from V and 5 bases from J; junction bases left unmatched: 7. CDR3 in DNA: TGTGCCAGCAGCCCTACAGGGGGTGTGGAGACCCAGTACTTC. Protein sequence: CASSPTGGVETQYF.

The J gene is TRBJ2-5, the V gene TRBV11-2; 7 nucleotides match TRBD1. Losses at the gene ends were 8 bases for V and 1 base for J; bases not matched to a gene: 10. CDR1 SGHAT and CDR2 FQNNGV come from the germline V gene. There are 15 residues in the CDR3. The CDR3 region has the DNA TGTGCCAGCCGCCGGACAGGCGCTTTCCAAGAGACCCAGTACTTC. Translation gives CASRRTGAFQETQYF.

This clonotype was seen many times. The chain carries TRBV20-1 and TRBJ2-3, with D possibly TRBD2 on 6 matching bases. Trimming removed 6 bases from V and 5 bases from J, with 15 bases in between. The germline CDR1 and CDR2 sequences are DFQATT and SNEGSKA (reference sequence). CDR3 length: 13 amino acids. CDR3 coding DNA: TGCAGTGCCGGGGGTGGGGGGTTAGATACGCAGTATTTT. As protein: CSAGGGGLDTQYF.

The chain couples TRBV7-3 to TRBJ2-2, with D maybe TRBD2 (6 bases). The V end was cut by 2 bases, the J end by 0 bases, with 10 bases between. CDR3 length equals 16 residues. The germline V gene has CDR1 SGHTA and CDR2 FQGTGA. The DNA for the CDR3 is TGTGCCAGCAGCTTACTAGCGCCGGCGAACACCGGGGAGCTGTTTTTT. This sequence encodes CASSLLAPANTGELFF.

The chain couples TRBV29-1 to TRBJ2-5; possible D gene TRBD1, 7 bases. The CDR3 spans 13 residues. Trimming stripped 4 bases from V and 4 bases from J, with 13 bases between. Germline V gene sequence: CDR1 SQVTM, CDR2 ANQGSEA. CDR3 nucleotide sequence: TGCAGCGTTGGACAGGGAGGTTCAGAGACCCAGTACTTC. This codes for CSVGQGGSETQYF. The full variable domain, completed using reference TRBV29-1 and TRBJ2-5, is SAVISQKPSRDICQRGTSLTIQCQVDSQVTMMFWYRQQPGQSLTLIATANQGSEATYESGFVIDKFPISRPNLTFSTLTVSNMSPEDSSIYLCSVGQGGSETQYFGPGTRLLVL.

V is TRBV5-1 and J is TRBJ2-3; 8 nucleotides align to TRBD2. The germline V gene encodes CDR1 SGHRS and CDR2 YFSETQ. The V gene end was trimmed by 2 bases and the J gene end by 6 bases; junction bases not matched to a gene: 5. This CDR3 has 14 amino acids. The CDR3 region is CASSLSGSFDTQYF. The CDR3 DNA sequence: TGCGCCAGCAGCTTAAGCGGGAGTTTTGATACGCAGTATTTT.

V usage is TRBV12-3 or TRBV12-4 and J usage is TRBJ2-7; 8 positions match TRBD2. The CDR3 spans 15 residues. Trimming at V came to 7 bases and at J to 4 bases, leaving 12 bases not matched to a gene. DNA for the CDR3: TGTGCCAGCACCCTAGGAGTCGGGGGGGGATACGAGCAGTACTTC. Translation: CASTLGVGGGYEQYF.

This clonotype was picked up one time. At one end the junction does not follow the germline gene, possibly because of a read error. The chain links TRBV5-1 to TRBJ2-2; the D is unclear. Per germline, CDR1 SGHRS and CDR2 YFSETQ. The CDR3 has 13 residues. For the CDR3, the DNA is TGCTCCAGCAGCCTCACTATTCATGCGGAGCTGTTTTTT. Translating it yields CSSSLTIHAELFF.

The V gene is TRBV24-1, the J gene TRBJ2-1; D not resolved. Germline V gene sequence: CDR1 KGHDR, CDR2 SFDVKD. V was pared by 3 bases and J by 12 bases, with 26 bases between. This CDR3 region has 17 residues. CDR3 DNA sequence: TGTGCCACCAGTGATCCAACCGGGCAGACCGACTTATTACGGCAGTTCTTC. Translating gives CATSDPTGQTDLLRQFF.

There are many counts of this clonotype. The chain carries TRBV7-9 and TRBJ1-4, with D maybe TRBD1 (5 bases). The V gene's germline CDR1 is SEHNR and CDR2 FQNEAQ (reference sequence). Between the trimmed V and J ends, which lost 4 bases and 0 bases, there was a span of 9 bases. The CDR3 has 15 amino acids. CDR3 in amino acids: CASSSEGATNEKLFF. As DNA, the CDR3 is TGTGCCAGCAGCTCCGAAGGGGCAACTAATGAAAAACTGTTTTTT.

Many counts were recorded for this clonotype. This chain joins TRBV4-3 and TRBJ2-5, with D uncertain. Trimming pared 1 base from V and 3 bases from J, leaving 9 bases between. In germline, CDR1 is LGHNA, CDR2 YSLEER. This CDR3 region has 14 residues. The CDR3 DNA sequence: TGCGCCAGCAGCCAAGGAAAGTTCAAAGAGACCCAGTACTTC. This sequence encodes CASSQGKFKETQYF.

V usage is TRBV20-1 and J usage is TRBJ2-7, with TRBD2 matching over 9 bases. Germline lookup yields CDR1 DFQATT and CDR2 SNEGSKA (reference sequence). Unmatched junction bases numbered 8, after V lost 6 bases and J lost 5 bases. The CDR3 is made up of 13 amino acids. CDR3 sequence (DNA): TGCAGTGCCACCCGAAGCGGGAGGCACGAGCAGTACTTC. Protein product: CSATRSGRHEQYF.

The chain has TRBV3-1 and TRBJ2-3; weak D call: TRBD1 (5 bases). CDR1 and CDR2 (germline): LGHDT, YNNKEL (reference sequence). Trimming took 0 bases from V and 5 from J, leaving 9 bases between them. The CDR3 has 14 amino acids. CDR3 in amino acids: CASSQDLDRDTQYF. CDR3 nucleotides: TGTGCCAGCAGCCAAGATCTAGACAGAGATACGCAGTATTTT.

Only a few counts were recorded for this clonotype. This chain uses TRBV28 with TRBJ2-7; 9 nucleotides align to TRBD1. CDR3 length: 19 residues. Trimming cost V 5 bases and J 7 bases; bases outside gene matches: 24. Germline V gene sequence: CDR1 MDHEN, CDR2 SYDVKM. The CDR3 spells CASSTHRGLQRNIRGEQYF. The CDR3 DNA follows: TGTGCCAGCAGTACCCACAGGGGGCTACAAAGAAACATACGTGGGGAGCAGTACTTC.

The gene calls are TRBV28 and TRBJ2-1, with 8 bases that match TRBD2. CDR1 MDHEN and CDR2 SYDVKM come from the germline V gene. The CDR3 is 16 amino acids. The trim removed 4 bases at V and 5 bases at J, leaving 10 bases unmatched. The CDR3 DNA reads as TGTGCCAGCAGTTATGCGAGCGGGAGTGCCCACAATGAGCAGTTCTTC. Encoded protein: CASSYASGSAHNEQFF. Drawing the rest from reference TRBV28 and TRBJ2-1, the complete variable domain is DVKVTQSSRYLVKRTGEKVFLECVQDMDHENMFWYRQDPGLGLRLIYFSYDVKMKEKGDIPEGYSVSREKKERFSLILESASTNQTSMYLCASSYASGSAHNEQFFGPGTRLTVL.

This clonotype was observed a few times. This chain joins TRBV7-9 and TRBJ2-1; D unresolved. The CDR3 has 15 residues. Trimming shortened V by 5 bases and J by 3 bases, and 14 bases separated the two germline ends. Germline CDR1 reads SEHNR; CDR2 reads FQNEAQ (reference sequence). In DNA form, the CDR3 reads TGTGCCAGCAGCCTCCCCGTAAGGTACTACAATGAGCAGTTCTTC. It translates to CASSLPVRYYNEQFF.

Only a few counts were recorded for this clonotype. The chain uses TRBV3-1 and TRBJ1-6, with D perhaps matching TRBD1 (6 bases). The CDR3 is 15 residues long. Between the trimmed V and J ends, which lost 2 bases and 4 bases, there was a span of 9 bases. The V gene's germline CDR1 is LGHDT and CDR2 YNNKEL (reference sequence). In nucleotides, the CDR3 is TGTGCCAGCAGCCAACAGACAGGTTATAATTCACCCCTCCACTTT. Its translation is CASSQQTGYNSPLHF.

The chain recombines TRBV2 with TRBJ2-1; D perhaps matches TRBD1 (6 bases). V was trimmed by 5 bases and J by 3 bases, leaving 14 bases between them. The CDR3 has 15 residues. Germline V CDR1 and CDR2: SNHLY, FYNNEI. CDR3 in amino acids: CASSTKTGDYNEQFF. CDR3 sequence (DNA): TGTGCCAGCAGTACAAAGACAGGCGACTACAATGAGCAGTTCTTC. Filled out from reference TRBV2 and TRBJ2-1, the complete variable domain reads EPEVTQTPSHQVTQMGQEVILRCVPISNHLYFYWYRQILGQKVEFLVSFYNNEISEKSEIFDDQFSVERPDGSNFTLKIRSTKLEDSAMYFCASSTKTGDYNEQFFGPGTRLTVL.

V usage is TRBV3-1 and J usage is TRBJ2-5; TRBD2 matches at 14 bases. The V gene end was trimmed by 1 base and the J gene end by 5 bases; junction bases not matched to a gene: 6. Germline V gene lookup returns CDR1 LGHDT and CDR2 YNNKEL (reference sequence). The CDR3 sequence is 17 residues long. The DNA of the CDR3 is TGTGCCAGCAGCCAAGGACTAGCGGGGGGGCCGGGGGAGACCCAGTACTTC. Protein sequence: CASSQGLAGGPGETQYF.

The chain combines TRBV12-5 with TRBJ2-5, with D maybe TRBD2 (6 bases). V dropped 9 bases and J dropped 5 bases, with 22 bases sitting between them. This CDR3 contains 15 residues. CDR1 LGHNT and CDR2 FRNRAP come from the germline V gene. The CDR3 bases are TGTGCTAGCGCTGGCGGGGCGGGGATGATGGAGACCCAGTACTTC. It codes for CASAGGAGMMETQYF.

This clonotype was observed many times. The rearrangement uses TRBV10-3 and TRBJ2-1; no definite D call. Germline CDR1 is ENHRY and CDR2 is SYGVKD. V was trimmed by 4 bases and J by 6 bases, leaving 10 bases between them. The CDR3 is 13 residues long. The CDR3 spells CAISVGSPNEQFF. The CDR3 coding sequence is TGTGCCATCAGTGTTGGCTCTCCCAATGAGCAGTTCTTC.

This clonotype was counted a few times. The chain employs TRBV3-1 and TRBJ2-7, with D possibly TRBD2 on 6 matching bases. The V end lost 0 bases, the J end lost 6 bases, and 15 bases lay between the germline ends. The germline gives CDR1 LGHDT, CDR2 YNNKEL (reference sequence). The CDR3 spans 15 residues. CDR3 sequence: CASSQDQRAGGEQYF. CDR3 coding DNA: TGTGCCAGCAGCCAAGATCAACGGGCCGGGGGCGAGCAGTACTTC.

A few counts support this clonotype. The V call is TRBV7-9, the J call TRBJ2-1, with unresolved D. In germline, CDR1 is SEHNR, CDR2 FQNEAQ (reference sequence). The V end was cut by 5 bases, the J end by 9 bases, with 11 bases between. The CDR3 runs 12 residues. This chain's CDR3 is CASSRGPIEQFF. DNA of the CDR3: TGTGCCAGCAGCCGAGGACCGATTGAGCAGTTCTTC. The variable domain in full, completed from reference TRBV7-9 and TRBJ2-1, reads DTGVSQNPRHKITKRGQNVTFRCDPISEHNRLYWYRQTLGQGPEFLTYFQNEAQLEKSRLLSDRFSAERPKGSFSTLEIQRTEQGDSAMYLCASSRGPIEQFFGPGTRLTVL.